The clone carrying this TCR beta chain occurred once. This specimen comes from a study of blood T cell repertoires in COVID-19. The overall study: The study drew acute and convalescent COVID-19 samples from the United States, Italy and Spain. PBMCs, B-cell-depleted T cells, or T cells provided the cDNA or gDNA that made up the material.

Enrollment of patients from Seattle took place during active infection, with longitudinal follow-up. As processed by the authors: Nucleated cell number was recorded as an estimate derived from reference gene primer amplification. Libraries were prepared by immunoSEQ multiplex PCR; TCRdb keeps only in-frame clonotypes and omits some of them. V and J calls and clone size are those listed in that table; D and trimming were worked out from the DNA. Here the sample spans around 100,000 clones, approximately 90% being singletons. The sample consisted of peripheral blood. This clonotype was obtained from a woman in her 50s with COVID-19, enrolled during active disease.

CDR3 sequence reads: CASSDRSPPDTQYF. The CDR3 coding sequence is TGTGCCAGCAGTGACCGGTCCCCCCCAGATACGCAGTATTTT. The chain carries TRBV6-1 and TRBJ2-3; D ambiguous. Germline assignment: CDR1 MNHNS and CDR2 SASEGT. This CDR3 spans 14 amino acids. Trimming pared 3 bases from V and 4 bases from J, leaving 11 bases between.